This T cell receptor beta chain was recovered during a study of blood T cells in healthy people across ages. In germline, CDR1 is DFQATT, CDR2 SNEGSKA (reference sequence). The CDR3 loop spans 18 amino acids. Trimming removed 0 bases from V and 11 bases from J; junction bases left unmatched: 21. A sample-barcoded 5' primer and a J-beta primer mix were used in a second PCR of roughly 7 to 11 cycles. Carrying 12 random nucleotides, a template-switch adaptor labeled each individual cDNA molecule. TCRdb re-called the 5' RACE reads through MiXCR, storing one row per CDR3 protein. Counted here are roughly 1,300,000 distinct CDR3 sequences, approximately 59% occurring once; the ten biggest clones make up under 8.5%.

Sample: blood. This clonotype originated in a man between 18 and 35 years old in good health. The chain links TRBV20-1 to TRBJ2-5; TRBD2 agrees at 10 bases. CDR3 DNA: TGCAGTGCTAGAGATTGGGAAGCGGGAGGGCACACAGGTAATGAGCAGTACTTC. This codes for CSARDWEAGGHTGNEQYF.